This TCR beta chain was found in a study of cytomegalovirus exposure and HLA in healthy donors. Repertoires were generated with immunoSEQ multiplex PCR, while TCRdb's copy carries only in-frame clones and drops some. The data show some 98,000 clones, around nine tenths seen once. The germline V gene has CDR1 LNHDA and CDR2 SQIVND (reference sequence). The CDR3 is made up of 15 amino acids. After removal of 4 bases from V and 0 bases from J, the junction contained 0 bases not matched to a gene. Study-level results: The TCR clusters that emerged in the first cohort tended, a later analysis found, to co-occur in the 120 or so validation repertoires. Cytomegalovirus status was reportedly diagnosed by the classifier with high sensitivity and specificity.

Notes on this clone: Its antigen remains unidentified.

The clonotype originates from a woman aged 30 to 39 in good health and CMV-seronegative. The sequenced sample consisted of PBMCs. This chain joins TRBV19 and TRBJ2-7; TRBD2 matches at 13 bases. CDR3 residues: CASSRTSGSSYEQYF. CDR3 nucleotide sequence: TGTGCCAGTAGTAGGACTAGCGGGAGCTCCTACGAGCAGTACTTC. Together with reference TRBV19 and TRBJ2-7, the CDR3 gives the full variable domain: DGGITQSPKYLFRKEGQNVTLSCEQNLNHDAMYWYRQDPGQGLRLIYYSQIVNDFQKGDIAEGYSVSREKKESFPLTVTSAQKNPTAFYLCASSRTSGSSYEQYFGPGTRLTVT.